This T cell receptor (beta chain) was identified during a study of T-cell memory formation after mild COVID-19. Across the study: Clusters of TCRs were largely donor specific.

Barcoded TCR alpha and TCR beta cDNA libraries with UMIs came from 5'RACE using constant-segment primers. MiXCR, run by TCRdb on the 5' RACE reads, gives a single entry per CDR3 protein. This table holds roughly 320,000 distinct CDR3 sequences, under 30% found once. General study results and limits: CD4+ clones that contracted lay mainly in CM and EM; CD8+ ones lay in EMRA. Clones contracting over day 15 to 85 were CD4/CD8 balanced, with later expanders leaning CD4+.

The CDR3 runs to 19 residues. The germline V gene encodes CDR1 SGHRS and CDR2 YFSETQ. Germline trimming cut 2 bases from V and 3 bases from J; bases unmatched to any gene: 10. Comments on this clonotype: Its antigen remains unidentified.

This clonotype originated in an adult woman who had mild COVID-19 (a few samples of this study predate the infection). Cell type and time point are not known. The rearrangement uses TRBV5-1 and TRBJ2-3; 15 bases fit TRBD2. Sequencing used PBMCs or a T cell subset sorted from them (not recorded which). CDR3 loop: CASSFSGTSGRWWTDTQYF. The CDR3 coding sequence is TGCGCCAGCAGCTTCTCCGGGACTAGCGGGAGGTGGTGGACAGATACGCAGTATTTT.